What follows are 32 T cell receptor beta chains derived from one specimen sequenced in a study of a mutant IDH1 vaccine in newly diagnosed glioma. Some clones are missing from TCRdb's copy, which holds only in-frame ones; the method was immunoSEQ multiplex PCR. The sample has tens of thousands of clones, nearly 90% seen once. Antigens for these TCRs are unknown. The time point: week 47, end of study. Doses consisted of 300 ug of mutant IDH1 20-mer peptide each, paired with topical imiquimod. Sequenced material: PBMCs, taken from a glioma patient whose treatment included an IDH1 peptide vaccine. These TCRs come from a woman aged 45 to 65 with glioma.

Written as DNA, the CDR3 is TGTGCCAGTAGTCCGCCGTACGTGGGGCCGAACACTGAAGCTTTCTTT. Translating gives CASSPPYVGPNTEAFF. The chain employs TRBV19 and TRBJ1-1; D is possibly TRBD1 (5 bases). The V end lost 5 bases, the J end lost 1 base, and 17 bases lay between the germline ends. In germline, CDR1 is LNHDA, CDR2 SQIVND (reference sequence). There are 16 residues in the CDR3.

The sample holds one count of this clone. The J gene is TRBJ1-5, the V gene TRBV28; 7 nucleotides line up with TRBD1. V was pared by 5 bases and J by 7 bases, with 11 bases of the junction left unmatched. Germline values: CDR1 MDHEN, CDR2 SYDVKM. This CDR3 is built from 15 residues. The CDR3 region has the DNA TGTGCCAGCAGTCCCCCCCCAGGGGGGGTCCAGCCCCAGCATTTT. This translates into CASSPPPGGVQPQHF.

The chain combines TRBV10-1 with TRBJ2-1; no clear D gene. The CDR3 covers 13 residues. With 4 bases removed from V and 6 bases from J, the gap between germline ends came to 10 bases. In germline, CDR1 is WNHNN, CDR2 SYGVQD (reference sequence). The CDR3 loop is CASSGLWANEQFF. The CDR3 DNA sequence: TGCGCCAGCAGTGGACTTTGGGCCAATGAGCAGTTCTTC.

The chain joins TRBV7-2 to TRBJ2-3; TRBD1 agrees at 7 bases. CDR3 size: 16 residues. The V and J ends lost 5 bases and 1 base, in that order; junction bases with no gene match: 9. From germline, CDR1 is SGHTA and CDR2 FQGNSA. The CDR3 DNA is TGTGCCAGCAGCCTACGACAGGGTGGGCGCACAGATACGCAGTATTTT. Amino acids: CASSLRQGGRTDTQYF.

V gene TRBV11-3 combines with J gene TRBJ2-7; 7 bases align to TRBD1. CDR3 length: 15 residues. The germline V gene has CDR1 SGHNT and CDR2 YENEEA. V gave up 5 bases and J gave up 1 base; unmatched junction bases: 8. CDR3 DNA: TGTGCCAGCAGCCCCCGGGACAGTATTTCCTACGAGCAGTACTTC. This gives the protein CASSPRDSISYEQYF.

Only a few counts were recorded for this clone. V usage is TRBV6-6 and J usage is TRBJ2-2, with D possibly matching TRBD1 (5 bases). The CDR3 length is 14 residues. Germline V CDR1 and CDR2: MNHNY, SVGAGI (reference sequence). Trimming removed 0 bases from V and 4 bases from J, with 6 bases in between. The CDR3 region is CASSYSGATGELFF. CDR3 sequence (DNA): TGTGCCAGCAGTTACTCTGGGGCCACCGGGGAGCTGTTTTTT.

The chain employs TRBV6-4 and TRBJ1-6, with D hard to call. CDR1 is MRHNA and CDR2 is SNTAGT in the germline V gene. The CDR3 sequence is 12 residues long. V dropped 6 bases and J dropped 7 bases, with 7 bases sitting between them. DNA for the CDR3: TGTGCCAGCAGAGCCGAGAATTCACCCCTCCACTTT. This sequence encodes CASRAENSPLHF.

The V call is TRBV5-1, the J call TRBJ2-3; maybe TRBD2 (5 bases). The V end was cut by 4 bases, the J end by 2 bases, with 8 bases between. The CDR3 totals 13 residues. Germline V lookup: CDR1 SGHRS, CDR2 YFSETQ. CDR3 bases: TGCGCCAGCAGCCTAGCTTTCACAGATACGCAGTATTTT. Residues: CASSLAFTDTQYF. Combining the CDR3 with reference TRBV5-1 and TRBJ2-3 gives the whole variable domain KAGVTQTPRYLIKTRGQQVTLSCSPISGHRSVSWYQQTPGQGLQFLFEYFSETQRNKGNFPGRFSGRQFSNSRSEMNVSTLELGDSALYLCASSLAFTDTQYFGPGTRLTVL.

The chain employs TRBV5-6 and TRBJ1-1; 9 nucleotides align to TRBD1. CDR3 size: 17 residues. V was pared by 0 bases and J by 0 bases, with 6 bases of the junction left unmatched. From germline, CDR1 is SGHDT and CDR2 YYEEEE. CDR3 nucleotides: TGTGCCAGCAGCTTGGACAGGGGGCGGTTGGTGAACACTGAAGCTTTCTTT. Its protein product is CASSLDRGRLVNTEAFF. Full variable domain (rest looked up from reference TRBV5-6 and TRBJ1-1): DAGVTQSPTHLIKTRGQQVTLRCSPKSGHDTVSWYQQALGQGPQFIFQYYEEEERQRGNFPDRFSGHQFPNYSSELNVNALLLGDSALYLCASSLDRGRLVNTEAFFGQGTRLTVV.

V is TRBV7-2 and J is TRBJ2-1, with 10 positions matching TRBD2. After removal of 1 base from V and 4 bases from J, the junction contained 4 bases not matched to a gene. The CDR3 runs 16 residues. Germline V gives CDR1 SGHTA, CDR2 FQGNSA. The CDR3 nucleotides are TGTGCCAGCAGCTTAGGTACTAGCGGGACGTACAATGAGCAGTTCTTC. It translates to CASSLGTSGTYNEQFF.

In DNA form, the CDR3 reads TGTGCCAGCAGCAGCCCGCTAGCGGGAGGGTTAGATACGCAGTATTTT. Protein sequence: CASSSPLAGGLDTQYF. This chain connects TRBV9 to TRBJ2-3; 12 positions agree with TRBD2. The germline V gene has CDR1 SGDLS and CDR2 YYNGEE. V shed 4 bases, J shed 5 bases, and the junction held 8 bases outside the gene matches. The CDR3 is 16 residues long.

The chain carries TRBV5-6 and TRBJ1-1; tentative D call: TRBD1 (6 bases). Trimming took off 2 bases at V and 0 bases at J, with 11 bases between the two ends. The CDR3 is 15 amino acids. Per germline, CDR1 SGHDT and CDR2 YYEEEE. CDR3 loop: CASSFRGTLNTEAFF. For the CDR3, the DNA is TGTGCCAGCAGCTTCAGGGGAACTCTGAACACTGAAGCTTTCTTT. Drawing the rest from reference TRBV5-6 and TRBJ1-1, the complete variable domain is DAGVTQSPTHLIKTRGQQVTLRCSPKSGHDTVSWYQQALGQGPQFIFQYYEEEERQRGNFPDRFSGHQFPNYSSELNVNALLLGDSALYLCASSFRGTLNTEAFFGQGTRLTVV.

V usage is TRBV6-5 and J usage is TRBJ2-1, with unresolved D. Per germline, CDR1 MNHEY and CDR2 SVGAGI. The V end was cut by 0 bases, the J end by 0 bases, with 6 bases between. The CDR3 has 15 residues. This chain's CDR3 is CASSYSYHSYNEQFF. CDR3 coding DNA: TGTGCCAGCAGTTACTCCTATCACTCCTACAATGAGCAGTTCTTC.

CDR3 loop: CASSPPGQGIFEAFF. In DNA form, the CDR3 reads TGTGCCAGCTCACCACCGGGACAGGGAATTTTTGAAGCTTTCTTT. This rearrangement joins TRBV18 to TRBJ1-1; the match to TRBD1 covers 9 bases. Germline CDR1 reads KGHSH; CDR2 reads LQKENI. There are 15 residues in the CDR3. Germline trimming cut 0 bases from V and 7 bases from J; bases unmatched to any gene: 6.

The table lists this clone with a few counts. The genes are TRBV28 and TRBJ1-1, with TRBD1 as a possible D gene (5 bases). V lost 1 base to trimming and J lost 8 bases, with 8 bases between them. The CDR3 has 12 amino acids. CDR1 is MDHEN and CDR2 is SYDVKM in the germline V gene. The CDR3 region has the DNA TGTGCCAGCAGTTTATTGGGACGGGAAGCTTTCTTT. Protein sequence: CASSLLGREAFF.

In its sample, this clone was seen once. The chain is built from TRBV5-1 and TRBJ1-2; D is undetermined. CDR1 is SGHRS, CDR2 YFSETQ, per germline. This CDR3 spans 14 amino acids. V lost 0 bases to trimming and J lost 2 bases, with 8 bases between them. The CDR3 nucleotides read TGCGCCAGCAGCTTGGTGACCGCGAACTATGGCTACACCTTC. This gives the protein CASSLVTANYGYTF.

V and J are TRBV11-2 and TRBJ2-5; 13 nucleotides line up with TRBD2. The V gene end was trimmed by 5 bases and the J gene end by 4 bases; junction bases not matched to a gene: 7. CDR3 length equals 16 residues. The V gene's germline CDR1 is SGHAT and CDR2 FQNNGV. The CDR3 DNA sequence: TGTGCCAGCAGCGCACGACTAGCGGGAGGCGTAGAGACCCAGTACTTC. Translation: CASSARLAGGVETQYF.

V gene TRBV19 combines with J gene TRBJ1-5, with D possibly TRBD1 on 6 matching bases. This CDR3 contains 15 residues. Per germline, CDR1 LNHDA and CDR2 SQIVND (reference sequence). V lost 6 bases and J lost 4, with 16 bases in between. The CDR3 bases are TGTGCCAGTAGCCCATCCGGACAGATAAATCAGCCCCAGCATTTT. Encoded protein: CASSPSGQINQPQHF.

This clone has more than one count but fewer than ten. The genes are TRBV6-1 and TRBJ2-3; 13 nucleotides line up with TRBD2. V shed 6 bases and J 6 bases; nucleotides not matched to a gene: 6. Germline V gives CDR1 MNHNS, CDR2 SASEGT. The CDR3 is 15 amino acids. CDR3: CASSDGLAGVDTQYF. The CDR3 DNA is TGTGCCAGCAGCGACGGACTAGCGGGAGTGGATACGCAGTATTTT.

The chain uses TRBV12-5 and TRBJ1-2; possible D gene TRBD1, 6 bases. V was shortened by 5 bases and J by 4 bases, with 14 bases between the two germline ends. This CDR3 comprises 14 residues. The V gene's germline CDR1 is LGHNT and CDR2 FRNRAP. CDR3 DNA: TGTGCTAGTGGTGCCAGGGACACGGGCTATGGCTACACCTTC. It codes for CASGARDTGYGYTF.

This chain links TRBV9 with TRBJ1-1; D call uncertain. Per the germline V gene, CDR1 is SGDLS and CDR2 is YYNGEE. Trimming took 3 bases from V and 4 from J, leaving 7 bases between them. CDR3 length: 12 amino acids. The CDR3 loop reads CASSGRSTEAFF. CDR3 DNA: TGTGCCAGCAGCGGGCGGAGCACTGAAGCTTTCTTT.

The chain links TRBV6-1 to TRBJ2-7; the D gene is possibly TRBD1 (6 bases). V gave up 3 bases and J gave up 6 bases, with 15 bases separating them. Germline V gene lookup returns CDR1 MNHNS and CDR2 SASEGT. This CDR3 contains 14 residues. The CDR3 loop is CASSEVQGYIEQYF. CDR3 sequence (DNA): TGTGCCAGCAGTGAGGTCCAGGGGTATATCGAGCAGTACTTC.

This chain uses TRBV27 with TRBJ2-7, with 9 bases that match TRBD2. CDR1 MNHEY and CDR2 SMNVEV come from the germline V gene (reference sequence). The CDR3 runs 15 residues. Trimming cost V 1 base and J 5 bases; bases outside gene matches: 6. In DNA, the CDR3 is TGTGCCAGCAGTTTATGGCGGGAGGGCCCCCACGAGCAGTACTTC. The encoded protein is CASSLWREGPHEQYF.

This chain connects TRBV2 to TRBJ2-5; 12 bases line up with TRBD2. This CDR3 is 15 amino acids long. Per the germline V gene, CDR1 is SNHLY and CDR2 is FYNNEI. V lost 6 bases and J lost 5; bases outside the gene matches: 7. CDR3: CASRPTSGRLETQYF. The CDR3 nucleotides read TGTGCCAGCAGGCCAACTAGCGGGAGGTTGGAGACCCAGTACTTC. Complete variable domain (other parts from reference TRBV2 and TRBJ2-5): EPEVTQTPSHQVTQMGQEVILRCVPISNHLYFYWYRQILGQKVEFLVSFYNNEISEKSEIFDDQFSVERPDGSNFTLKIRSTKLEDSAMYFCASRPTSGRLETQYFGPGTRLLVL.

J is TRBJ2-1 and V is TRBV5-5; 10 bases agree with TRBD2. Unmatched junction bases numbered 6, after V lost 3 bases and J lost 3 bases. The CDR3 consists of 16 residues. Germline V gene lookup returns CDR1 SGHKS and CDR2 YYEKEE (reference sequence). In DNA form, the CDR3 reads TGTGCCAGCAGCTCCAGTCTAGCGGGAGTCTACAATGAGCAGTTCTTC. Residues: CASSSSLAGVYNEQFF.

This chain's CDR3 is CASSATGVVGKNIQYF. The CDR3 coding sequence is TGTGCCAGCAGCGCGACAGGGGTGGTCGGCAAAAACATTCAGTACTTC. The chain carries TRBV9 and TRBJ2-4; 8 positions agree with TRBD1. Germline lookup yields CDR1 SGDLS and CDR2 YYNGEE. CDR3 length: 16 amino acids. V lost 3 bases to trimming and J lost 3 bases; unmatched junction nucleotides: 8.

The V and J genes are TRBV5-8 and TRBJ2-7, with TRBD1 identical over 10 bases. Looked up from germline, CDR1 is SGHTS and CDR2 is YDEGEE. The V gene end was trimmed by 0 bases and the J gene end by 4 bases; junction bases not matched to a gene: 4. CDR3 length: 15 amino acids. CDR3 amino acids: CASSLAGTGDYEQYF. DNA for the CDR3: TGTGCCAGCAGCTTGGCGGGGACAGGGGATTACGAGCAGTACTTC.

The CDR3 coding sequence is TGTGCCAGCAGCCCACTAGCGGGGATGGCAGAGACCCAGTACTTC. It yields the protein CASSPLAGMAETQYF. The rearrangement links TRBV5-6 to TRBJ2-5, with 10 bases matching TRBD2. Per germline, CDR1 SGHDT and CDR2 YYEEEE. The length of the CDR3 is 15 residues. Trimming cost V 4 bases and J 4 bases; bases outside gene matches: 7.

The chain recombines TRBV7-8 with TRBJ2-7, with TRBD2 matching 7 bases. Germline loops: CDR1 SGHVS, CDR2 FQNEAQ. The length of the CDR3 is 15 residues. With V trimmed by 2 bases and J by 2 bases, 6 bases remained unmatched. CDR3 sequence (DNA): TGTGCCAGCAGCTTAAGGCGGGAGACTACCTACGAGCAGTACTTC. It translates to CASSLRRETTYEQYF.

DNA of the CDR3: TGTGCCAGCAGCTCCCGGACAGGGGGCGAGCAGTACTTC. Translated: CASSSRTGGEQYF. J is TRBJ2-7 and V is TRBV13; 10 nucleotides agree with TRBD1. CDR1 and CDR2 from the germline V gene are PRHDT and FYEKMQ (reference sequence). J was trimmed by 6 bases and V by 4 bases; bases with no gene match: 3. The CDR3 spans 13 residues.

This chain connects TRBV9 to TRBJ1-5; D is ambiguous. The CDR3 covers 13 residues. Germline loops: CDR1 SGDLS, CDR2 YYNGEE. Between the trimmed V and J ends, which lost 5 bases and 0 bases, there was a span of 6 bases. CDR3 loop: CASSDISNQPQHF. The CDR3 DNA follows: TGTGCCAGCAGTGACATTAGCAATCAGCCCCAGCATTTT.

This chain joins TRBV2 and TRBJ1-1; 7 bases align to TRBD1. Trimming took 3 bases from V and 1 from J; bases not matched to a gene: 2. CDR1 and CDR2 from the germline V gene are SNHLY and FYNNEI. This CDR3 spans 14 amino acids. The CDR3 sequence: CASSEGQKNTEAFF. CDR3 nucleotide sequence: TGTGCCAGCAGTGAGGGACAGAAGAACACTGAAGCTTTCTTT.